In its sample, the clone carrying this TCR beta chain ranks as medium-sized (0.01 to 0.1%). The protocol was immunoSEQ multiplex PCR, while the TCRdb copy is restricted to in-frame clones and leaves out a portion. The sample holds over 14,000 clones; about three quarters are singletons and the top ten take 14%. The source of the sample is a study of T cells after somatic rescue of genetic block. The CDR3 is 15 residues long. J gave up 0 bases and V 3 bases, and 0 bases lay outside the gene matches. Germline V gives CDR1 SGHRS, CDR2 YFSETQ. The sequenced sample consisted of peripheral blood mononuclear cells (PBMCs). The source is a boy between 10 and 17 years old. The chain joins TRBV5-1 to TRBJ2-1; 10 positions match TRBD2. CDR3 nucleotides: TGCGCCAGCAGCTCTAGCGGGAGCTCCTACAATGAGCAGTTCTTC. Protein product: CASSSSGSSYNEQFF.